This T cell receptor (beta chain) was observed in a study of cytomegalovirus exposure and HLA in healthy donors. The study's findings and limits: 87-base-pair reads could not separate some V segments, including TRBV6-2 and TRBV6-3. Available immune exposure information was restricted to CMV serostatus only. A later analysis reportedly identified an Asian-associated ancestry cluster as carrying fewer N-insertions than the roughly 700-donor mean.

Germline values: CDR1 SGHKS, CDR2 YYEKEE (reference sequence). The CDR3 totals 16 residues. Trimming took off 0 bases at V and 0 bases at J, with 12 bases between the two ends. Unrecorded immune exposure was likely among donors, who were nominally healthy when sampled. Regarding this clone: Its antigen is not known.

PCR employed 60 Vbeta and 13 Jbeta primers. Method: immunoSEQ multiplex PCR; TCRdb's copy keeps in-frame clones and lacks some. The table includes 150,000 to 200,000 clones, about 80% detected once. The source of this sequence is a woman between 50 and 59 years old in good health and CMV-seronegative. The chain uses TRBV5-5 and TRBJ1-1; weak D call: TRBD1 (5 bases). Specimen: PBMCs. In DNA form, the CDR3 reads TGTGCCAGCAGCTTGGCCCGTGCCAGGGTGAACACTGAAGCTTTCTTT. Amino acids: CASSLARARVNTEAFF.